The 16 T cell receptor beta chains below all came from one sample that was sequenced in a study of blood T cells in healthy people across ages. For the second PCR, which ran for 7 to 11 cycles, a sample-barcoded 5' primer and a J-beta primer mix were used. TCRdb used MiXCR to reprocess the 5' RACE reads, holding one entry per CDR3 protein. The data show around 800,000 distinct CDR3 sequences, less than 70% seen once. The sample taken for sequencing was blood. The receptors shown here come from an older man in good health.

V gene TRBV12-3 or TRBV12-4 combines with J gene TRBJ2-1; D tentatively fits TRBD1 or TRBD2 (6 bases each). The DNA end is more similar to TRBJ2-7, so the J call may be wrong. The CDR3 covers 15 residues. CDR3 loop: CASRAGQSSYNEQYF. CDR3 nucleotide sequence: TGTGCCAGCAGGGCGGGACAAAGCTCCTACAATGAGCAGTACTTC.

To note about this clonotype: A read error may produce the germline difference seen at one junction end. The V and J genes are TRBV7-7 and TRBJ2-5; possibly TRBD2 for D (5 bases). CDR1 and CDR2 from the germline V gene are SSHAT and FNYEAQ (reference sequence). The CDR3 consists of 15 residues. Here the CDR3 DNA reads TGTACCAGCAGCTCGGGATCTAACATACAAGAGACCCAGTACTTC. This gives the protein CTSSSGSNIQETQYF.

The chain links TRBV7-2 to TRBJ2-3, with TRBD2 matching 9 bases. Germline CDR1 reads SGHTA; CDR2 reads FQGNSA. This CDR3 has 15 amino acids. V dropped 1 base and J dropped 1; count of bases not matched to a gene: 0. CDR3 nucleotide sequence: TGTGCCAGCAGCTTAGTAGCGGGGGGCACAGATACGCAGTATTTT. This sequence encodes CASSLVAGGTDTQYF.

Regarding this clonotype: An end of the junction does not agree with germline; a read error may underlie this. This chain connects TRBV7-9 to TRBJ2-5, with 9 nucleotides matching TRBD2. Germline CDR1 SEHNR, CDR2 FQNEAQ (reference sequence). The CDR3 runs to 17 residues. CDR3 region: CASSLSGPGLAQETRYF. In nucleotides, the CDR3 is TGTGCCAGTAGCCTATCCGGTCCGGGACTAGCCCAAGAGACCCGGTACTTC.

The V gene is TRBV5-1, the J gene TRBJ1-2; 8 positions agree with TRBD1. This CDR3 is 14 amino acids long. V gave up 5 bases and J gave up 4 bases; unmatched junction bases: 7. Germline V gives CDR1 SGHRS, CDR2 YFSETQ. The CDR3 loop reads CASRLDRGLYGYTF. Written as DNA, the CDR3 is TGCGCCAGCAGGCTTGACAGGGGCCTCTATGGCTACACCTTC.

This clonotype showed up just a few times. The chain employs TRBV7-2 and TRBJ1-5; TRBD1 might be the D (6 bases). CDR3 length: 16 amino acids. Germline CDR1 reads SGHTA; CDR2 reads FQGNSA. The V and J ends lost 6 bases and 1 base respectively, with 16 bases between them. In DNA form, the CDR3 reads TGTGCCAGCAGACCATCCGGGACAATGAGCAATCAGCCCCAGCATTTT. Its protein product is CASRPSGTMSNQPQHF.

V and J are TRBV4-1 and TRBJ2-1, with 8 bases that match TRBD2. Per the germline V gene, CDR1 is MGHRA and CDR2 is YSYEKL. The length of the CDR3 is 17 residues. Trimming removed 0 bases from V and 2 bases from J; junction bases left unmatched: 6. CDR3 coding DNA: TGCGCCAGCAGCCAAGATCGGGGGGGAGCAGCCTACAATGAGCAGTTCTTC. Translation: CASSQDRGGAAYNEQFF.

The chain joins TRBV4-1 to TRBJ2-5; 10 bases align to TRBD2. The germline V gene has CDR1 MGHRA and CDR2 YSYEKL. The CDR3 has 17 amino acids. With V trimmed by 1 base and J by 4 bases, 9 bases remained unmatched. CDR3 in DNA: TGCGCCAGCAGCCAAGTTAAAGCTAGCGGGAGTGGAGAGACCCAGTACTTC. As protein: CASSQVKASGSGETQYF.

This chain joins TRBV6-5 and TRBJ2-7; D could derive from TRBD1 or TRBD2 (5 bases each). Germline CDR1 is MNHEY and CDR2 is SVGAGI. The length of the CDR3 is 15 residues. V lost 4 bases to trimming and J lost 2 bases, with 15 bases between them. CDR3 DNA sequence: TGTGCCAGCAGTTGCTCCGCAGGGACGCCCTACGAGCAGTACTTC. It translates to CASSCSAGTPYEQYF.

V usage is TRBV12-3 or TRBV12-4 and J usage is TRBJ2-2; 7 bases fit TRBD2. The trim removed 7 bases at V and 0 bases at J, leaving 5 bases unmatched. The CDR3 consists of 15 residues. The CDR3 DNA is TGTGCCAGCACGGGAGGCCAGACGAACACCGGGGAGCTGTTTTTT. Amino acids: CASTGGQTNTGELFF.

V usage is TRBV6-6 and J usage is TRBJ2-3, with D perhaps matching TRBD1 (6 bases). The germline gives CDR1 MNHNY, CDR2 SVGAGI (reference sequence). This CDR3 region has 15 residues. Trimming removed 7 bases at V and 1 base at J, with 15 bases between. The CDR3 loop is CASIPWAGGTDTQYF. Here the CDR3 DNA reads TGTGCCAGCATCCCATGGGCAGGGGGCACAGATACGCAGTATTTT.

This clonotype was found a few times. The V call is TRBV7-3, the J call TRBJ2-3, with TRBD2 identical over 7 bases. Germline V gene data show CDR1 as SGHTA and CDR2 as FQGTGA. After removal of 2 bases from V and 0 bases from J, the junction contained 5 bases not matched to a gene. The CDR3 runs 16 residues. The CDR3 loop reads CASSLRGSASTDTQYF. DNA of the CDR3: TGTGCCAGCAGCTTACGCGGGAGCGCCAGCACAGATACGCAGTATTTT. Supplemented by reference TRBV7-3 and TRBJ2-3, the full variable domain reads GAGVSQTPSNKVTEKGKYVELRCDPISGHTALYWYRQSLGQGPEFLIYFQGTGAADDSGLPNDRFFAVRPEGSVSTLKIQRTERGDSAVYLCASSLRGSASTDTQYFGPGTRLTVL.

The J gene is TRBJ2-5, the V gene TRBV11-1, with TRBD1 matching 7 bases. Germline CDR1 is SGHAT and CDR2 is FQDESV (reference sequence). V lost 5 bases to trimming and J lost 1 base; unmatched junction nucleotides: 13. The CDR3 runs to 17 residues. The CDR3 reads CASSQTGQYLGQETQYF. The CDR3 region has the DNA TGTGCCAGCAGCCAAACGGGACAGTACCTGGGCCAAGAGACCCAGTACTTC.

The chain links TRBV12-3 or TRBV12-4 to TRBJ2-7, with a weak D call TRBD2 (6 bases). This CDR3 spans 11 amino acids. For the CDR3, the DNA is TGTGCATCAGCGGGTCACTACGAGCAGTACTTC. It translates to CASAGHYEQYF.

This sequence joins TRBV12-3 or TRBV12-4 and TRBJ2-4, with no clear D. V lost 3 bases and J 13 bases, leaving 16 bases between the germline ends. This CDR3 contains 13 residues. The CDR3 nucleotides are TGTGCCAGCAGTTTCACCGAGAATGATGGGCAGTACTTC. It is translated as CASSFTENDGQYF.

This rearrangement joins TRBV20-1 to TRBJ2-1; TRBD2 matches 8 bases. J was trimmed by 6 bases and V by 6 bases; bases with no gene match: 16. This CDR3 region has 16 residues. Per the germline V gene, CDR1 is DFQATT and CDR2 is SNEGSKA (reference sequence). The CDR3 bases are TGCAGTGCCCCCGGGGGGGGGGCAGGTAAGGGCAATGAGCAGTTCTTC. This translates into CSAPGGGAGKGNEQFF.